The clone carrying this TCR beta chain came up a few times. What it binds is unknown. The source of the sample is a study of human T cells and chemical hapten exposure. Whole-study context: Alopecia areata, totalis and universalis patients, mostly female, were included. Variability of per-sample TCR yields stemmed mainly from small differences in pooled library volume.

TCRdb called the RACE reads again in MiXCR, with one record for every CDR3 protein. The table lists a few hundred thousand distinct CDR3 sequences, around 5.5% of them singletons, with approximately 8.2% in the top ten. Findings and caveats of the study: Expanded TCRs created a significantly greater count of big CDR3 similarity clusters than controls did. Alopecia affected the donors, so their immune response may differ from healthy people's.

The time point is: pre-sensitization, week 0. This sample's treatment: therapeutic diphenylcyclopropenone sensitization with weekly scalp DPC. Trimming took off 3 bases at V and 7 bases at J, with 13 bases between the two ends. This CDR3 comprises 14 residues. Germline V CDR1 and CDR2: SNHLY, FYNNEI. This chain joins TRBV2 and TRBJ1-5; TRBD1 might be the D (5 bases). The source was whole blood, collected in connection with sensitization to the hapten diphenylcyclopropenone (DPC). This sequence was found in a young woman with alopecia areata. Some clones in this sample may be carry-over from other donors' samples. The CDR3 DNA reads as TGTGCCAGCAGTGAGGGCAGGGCGGAGCAGCCCCAGCATTTT. Amino acid sequence: CASSEGRAEQPQHF.